The rows below give T cell receptor beta chains drawn from one sample of a study of CD8+ T cells in alopecia areata. Here immunoSEQ multiplex PCR was the method, and the copy in TCRdb shows in-frame clones only, minus some. The sample lists 150,000 to 200,000 clones, 50% to 70% occurring once. The starting material was CD4+ T cells sorted from blood, obtained around week 50, from a patient treated with tofacitinib. The receptors come from a human donor with alopecia areata. Both conserved end residues are part of each CDR3. The D gene is left open where the match is weak. Where a row states a size, it is once, few, many or the class of an expanded clone; other rows omit it.

TGTGCCAGTGGGGATAGGGGAACGAACACTGAAGCTTTCTTT	CASGDRGTNTEAFF	NA	TRBV2	TRBJ1-1	NA
TGCAGCGTTTCGGGCAGGGCGGAAGATACGCAGTATTTT	CSVSGRAEDTQYF	NA	TRBV29-1	TRBJ2-3	NA
TGTGCCACCAGCCTCGGACAGAACCTGAACACTGAAGCTTTCTTT	CATSLGQNLNTEAFF	NA	TRBV15	TRBJ1-1	NA
TGTGCCAGCGGTAACTCTGGGGCCAACGTCCTGACTTTC	CASGNSGANVLTF	NA	TRBV25-1	TRBJ2-6	NA
TGTGCCAGCAGTCCCGGGCGGACGGCCTACGAGCAGTACTTC	CASSPGRTAYEQYF	NA	TRBV27	TRBJ2-7	NA
TGTGCCTGTGTCCGTGGGGTGAACACTGAAGCTTTCTTT	CACVRGVNTEAFF	NA	TRBV30	TRBJ1-1	once
TGCGCCAGCAGCTTGGCACAAGTCAGCACAGATACGCAGTATTTT	CASSLAQVSTDTQYF	NA	TRBV5-1	TRBJ2-3	NA
TGCAGCGTTGCAACTAGCGGGGGCCTGGGGACAGATACGCAGTATTTT	CSVATSGGLGTDTQYF	TRBD2	TRBV29-1	TRBJ2-3	few
TGTGCCAGCAGCCGAGGACAGCATACGCAGTATTTT	CASSRGQHTQYF	NA	TRBV14	TRBJ2-3	NA
TGTGCCAGCAGTCCTCACAGGGAAAGCCCATCCGAGCAGTACTTC	CASSPHRESPSEQYF	NA	TRBV28	TRBJ2-7	NA
TGCAGCGCCACGGACGGGAATGAAAAACTGTTTTTT	CSATDGNEKLFF	NA	TRBV29-1	TRBJ1-4	NA
TGTGCCAGCAGCTTGTTTGGGGCAGGGGGCGCTGGGCAGCCCCAGCATTTT	CASSLFGAGGAGQPQHF	TRBD1	TRBV5-6	TRBJ1-5	NA
TGTGCCAGCAGCGAAGTGGAAGGCAGTCTCTCCTACGAGCAGTACTTC	CASSEVEGSLSYEQYF	NA	TRBV13	TRBJ2-7	few
TGTGCCAGCTCGGCAGACAGGGGGCTTCGTAGCACTGAAGCTTTCTTT	CASSADRGLRSTEAFF	TRBD1	TRBV18	TRBJ1-1	few
TGTGCCAGCAGCTTAGCGGGACAGGGGCACTTCTCTGGGGCCAACGTCCTGACTTTC	CASSLAGQGHFSGANVLTF	TRBD1	TRBV7-2	TRBJ2-6	few
TGTGCCACCAGCAGAGATCTGGGGACAGGGGCTGGGGCCAACGTCCTGACTTTC	CATSRDLGTGAGANVLTF	TRBD1	TRBV15	TRBJ2-6	NA
TGTGCTAGTGGTTTTGACAGGGCCAACACTGAAGCTTTCTTT	CASGFDRANTEAFF	TRBD1	TRBV12-5	TRBJ1-1	NA
TGTGCCAGCAGCGCAACGCAGGGTGGGACTGAAGCTTTCTTT	CASSATQGGTEAFF	NA	TRBV7-2	TRBJ1-1	NA
TGCGCCAGCAGCTTGGCGGCAGGGGATCGAGAGACCCAGTACTTC	CASSLAAGDRETQYF	NA	TRBV5-1	TRBJ2-5	NA
TGCAGCGTCGCCCCGAGACAGGTTCGCTACGAGCAGTACTTC	CSVAPRQVRYEQYF	NA	TRBV29-1	TRBJ2-7	NA
TGTGCCAGCAGCTCCCCACCTCTCGCCTACGAGCAGTACTTC	CASSSPPLAYEQYF	NA	TRBV7-2	TRBJ2-7	NA
TGTGCCAGCAGCTTAGCAGGACCGTCCTCCTACGAGCAGTACTTC	CASSLAGPSSYEQYF	NA	TRBV11-2	TRBJ2-7	few
TGTGCTAGTGGCCCGGGGGAGGGTCGATATACGCAGTATTTT	CASGPGEGRYTQYF	TRBD2	TRBV12-5	TRBJ2-3	NA
TGTGCCAGCAAAGGGACTAGCGGGAACACCGGGGAGCTGTTTTTT	CASKGTSGNTGELFF	TRBD2	TRBV25-1	TRBJ2-2	NA
TGTGCCAGCAGCGGACTAGCTGGAGAGACCCAGTACTTC	CASSGLAGETQYF	TRBD2	TRBV6-1	TRBJ2-5	NA
TGCAGCGTTGTCGGACTAGCGGGGGGGAGTTTT	CSVVGLAGGSF	TRBD2	TRBV29-1	TRBJ2-3	NA
TGTGCCAGCAGTGAAGCCCGAGGGACAGTCTATTCACCCCTCCACTTT	CASSEARGTVYSPLHF	TRBD1	TRBV2	TRBJ1-6	NA
TGTGCCAGCAGGGGGGACAGCAATCAGCCCCAGCATTTT	CASRGDSNQPQHF	NA	TRBV6-5	TRBJ1-5	once
TGTGCCAGCCGAAGGACAGTGGGACCAACTAATGAAAAACTGTTTTTT	CASRRTVGPTNEKLFF	NA	TRBV2	TRBJ1-4	few
TGTGCCAGCAGCTCCCTACAACAACTAGCGGGGGGCAGCACAGATACGCAGTATTTT	CASSSLQQLAGGSTDTQYF	TRBD2	TRBV5-4	TRBJ2-3	once
TGCGCCAGCAGCTTGCCGGGTCCCATCGGGGAGCTGTTTTTT	CASSLPGPIGELFF	NA	TRBV5-1	TRBJ2-2	few
TGTGCCAGCAGCCCTGGGACAGGGGGAAGGGGAGAGACCCAGTACTTC	CASSPGTGGRGETQYF	TRBD1	TRBV7-3	TRBJ2-5	NA
TGTGCCAGCAGCATGACAGGGTGGGGAGAGACCCAGTACTTC	CASSMTGWGETQYF	TRBD1	TRBV2	TRBJ2-5	once
TGTGCCACCAGCGCCCACGACACTGAAGCTTTCTTT	CATSAHDTEAFF	NA	TRBV15	TRBJ1-1	NA
TGCGCCAGCAGCCTGGGAGGGCCCGAGAACAAGCAGTACTTC	CASSLGGPENKQYF	TRBD2	TRBV5-1	TRBJ2-7	NA
TGCGCCAGCAGCCAAGAGGTGGCAGGGGTCTATGGCTACACCTTC	CASSQEVAGVYGYTF	NA	TRBV4-3	TRBJ1-2	NA
TGTGCCAGCAGCTTGGTAATAGCGGGGGGCCCTTCTAACTACAATGAGCAGTTCTTC	CASSLVIAGGPSNYNEQFF	TRBD2	TRBV5-6	TRBJ2-1	NA
TGTGCCAGCAGCTTAGTACCCGGGCTGGCGGGGGTAAACGAGCAGTACTTC	CASSLVPGLAGVNEQYF	TRBD2	TRBV7-8	TRBJ2-7	once
TGTGCCAGCAGCGGGTCCGGGACTAGCGCAAATGAGCAGTTCTTC	CASSGSGTSANEQFF	TRBD2	TRBV9	TRBJ2-1	NA
TGTGCCAGCAGTGGATACAGGGGAGAGACGGAGACCCAGTACTTC	CASSGYRGETETQYF	TRBD1	TRBV25-1	TRBJ2-5	NA
TGCAGCGTTGCCTTACGCCTGACCCAGAACACTGAAGCTTTCTTT	CSVALRLTQNTEAFF	NA	TRBV29-1	TRBJ1-1	NA